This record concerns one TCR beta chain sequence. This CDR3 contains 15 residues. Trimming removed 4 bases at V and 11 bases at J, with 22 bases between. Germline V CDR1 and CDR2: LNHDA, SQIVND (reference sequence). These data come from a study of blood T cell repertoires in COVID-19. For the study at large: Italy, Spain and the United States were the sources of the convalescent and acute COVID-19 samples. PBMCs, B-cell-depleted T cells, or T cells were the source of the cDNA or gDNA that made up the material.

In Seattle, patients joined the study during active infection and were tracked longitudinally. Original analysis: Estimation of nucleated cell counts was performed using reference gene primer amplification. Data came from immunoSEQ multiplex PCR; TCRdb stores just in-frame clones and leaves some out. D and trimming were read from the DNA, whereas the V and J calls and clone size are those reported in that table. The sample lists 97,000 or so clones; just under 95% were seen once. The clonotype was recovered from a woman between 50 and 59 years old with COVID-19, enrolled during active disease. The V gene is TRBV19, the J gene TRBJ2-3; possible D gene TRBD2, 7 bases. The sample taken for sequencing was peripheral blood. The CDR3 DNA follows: TGTGCCAGTAGTACTCGGAGGGGGAGGGGTAGTGGGCAGTATTTT. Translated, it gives CASSTRRGRGSGQYF.